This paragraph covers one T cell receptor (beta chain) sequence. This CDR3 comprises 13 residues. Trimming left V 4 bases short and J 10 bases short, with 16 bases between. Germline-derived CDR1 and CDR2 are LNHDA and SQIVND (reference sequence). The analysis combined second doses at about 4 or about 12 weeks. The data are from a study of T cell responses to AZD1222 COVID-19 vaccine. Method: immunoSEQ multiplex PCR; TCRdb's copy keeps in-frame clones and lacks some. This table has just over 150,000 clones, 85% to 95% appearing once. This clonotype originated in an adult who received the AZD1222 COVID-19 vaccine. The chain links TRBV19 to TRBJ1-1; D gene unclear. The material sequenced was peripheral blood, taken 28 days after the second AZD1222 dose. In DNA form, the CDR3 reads TGTGCCAGTAGTAACCGTCCTGAATATCGAGCTTTCTTT. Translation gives CASSNRPEYRAFF.